This T cell receptor beta chain was sequenced in a study of sequential checkpoint blockade in melanoma. Study in general: First-line arms were nivolumab then ipilimumab, or the reverse, randomized 1:1.

Indicated treatment: randomized to nivolumab then ipilimumab (arm A) or the reverse (arm B). Patients had received no earlier DNA-damaging chemotherapy. From thawed PBMCs, live CD3+CD8+ cells negative for CD19 and CD56 were sorted. Assay used: immunoSEQ multiplex PCR; TCRdb lists only in-frame clones, some missing. The data hold tens of thousands of clones, with approximately 79% observed a single time. This CDR3 has 14 residues. CDR1 is SGHDT and CDR2 is YYEEEE in the germline V gene. V was clipped by 4 bases and J by 5 bases, with 15 bases between them. Source: CD8+ T cells sorted from blood (inferred from file names), taken from a patient given nivolumab and ipilimumab in sequence. V usage is TRBV5-6 and J usage is TRBJ2-5; D perhaps matches TRBD1 (5 bases). The clonotype comes from a human donor with melanoma. As DNA, the CDR3 is TGTGCCAGCAGCAGTGGGCAGGGATGGGAGACCCAGTACTTC. This translates into CASSSGQGWETQYF.